This is a list of T cell receptor beta chains from one sample in a study of PD-L1 blockade in urothelial cancer. Produced via immunoSEQ multiplex PCR; TCRdb's table is partial and in-frame only. The sample contains 43,000 or so clones, more than 70% of which appear only once. The specimen was PBMCs, collected around atezolizumab (anti-PD-L1) treatment. These receptor sequences come from a man aged 55 to 70 with urothelial cancer. Both conserved end residues are part of each CDR3. D genes are given only for firm matches. A clone size is listed for some rows: how often the clone was seen (once, few, many), or a class if it is expanded.

CDR3 DNA	CDR3 protein	V gene	J gene	CDR3 length	D gene	clone size
TGTGCCAGTAGTTTAAAAACCGGGACAGGGCTGTCCAATCAGCCCCAGCATTTT	CASSLKTGTGLSNQPQHF	TRBV19	TRBJ1-5	18	TRBD1	.
TGTGCCAGCAGTCTAAACAGGGAACACTTATTTCAGCCCCAGCATTTT	CASSLNREHLFQPQHF	TRBV6-6	TRBJ1-5	16	.	.
TGTGCCAGCAGCGGACAGCCTAATTCACCCCTCCACTTT	CASSGQPNSPLHF	TRBV7-9	TRBJ1-6	13	.	.
TGTGCCATCGCGACTAGCAGATGGGAGACCCAGTACTTC	CAIATSRWETQYF	TRBV28	TRBJ2-5	13	TRBD2	.
TGTGCCAGCTCATTAGGGACAGGGTTATACGAGCAGTACTTC	CASSLGTGLYEQYF	TRBV18	TRBJ2-7	14	TRBD1	.
TGTGCCAGCAGCTTCGGACAGGGGATCTCTGGAAACACCATATATTTT	CASSFGQGISGNTIYF	TRBV13	TRBJ1-3	16	TRBD1	few
TGCGCCAGCAGCTTGCTTCCAGGGCTCGGCTATGGCTACACCTTC	CASSLLPGLGYGYTF	TRBV5-1	TRBJ1-2	15	.	.
TGTGCCAGCAGCTCCCTGACGGGAGGGGAGACCCAGTACTTC	CASSSLTGGETQYF	TRBV5-6	TRBJ2-5	14	TRBD2	.
TGTGCCAGCACCGGGACTAGCGGGAGTCAAGAGACCCAGTACTTC	CASTGTSGSQETQYF	TRBV11-2	TRBJ2-5	15	TRBD2	.
TGTGCCAGCAGGGGACAGGGGGCCGTTCAGCCCCAGCATTTT	CASRGQGAVQPQHF	TRBV6-5	TRBJ1-5	14	TRBD1	.
TGTGCCAGCAGTTACGGGGGCCCAATCCGGAATGAGCAGTTCTTC	CASSYGGPIRNEQFF	TRBV6-6	TRBJ2-1	15	.	.
TGTGCCAGCAGTGACAGGGGCGACGGCACAGATACGCAGTATTTT	CASSDRGDGTDTQYF	TRBV2	TRBJ2-3	15	.	.
TGCGCCAGCAGCCAAGATAGCGGCCCAGGTCTCTACGAGCAGTACTTC	CASSQDSGPGLYEQYF	TRBV4-1	TRBJ2-7	16	.	.
TGTGCCAGCAGCTTACGGACTAGCGGGTCAAGAGATACGCAGTATTTT	CASSLRTSGSRDTQYF	TRBV7-8	TRBJ2-3	16	TRBD2	.
TGCAGCGTTCCGGGACAGGGTGTTCAGCCCCAGCATTTT	CSVPGQGVQPQHF	TRBV29-1	TRBJ1-5	13	TRBD1	.
TGTGCCAGCAGCCACCCAGGGGGGTACGAAAAACTGTTTTTT	CASSHPGGYEKLFF	TRBV11-2	TRBJ1-4	14	TRBD1	.
TGTGCCAGCTCACAAACACCGGGACTCAGCTCCTACAATGAGCAGTTCTTC	CASSQTPGLSSYNEQFF	TRBV18	TRBJ2-1	17	.	.
TGTGCCAGCAGCATCATGACCTCGGGGAAATACAATGAGCAGTTCTTC	CASSIMTSGKYNEQFF	TRBV9	TRBJ2-1	16	.	.
TGCAGCGACTGGACATTGAGGCATGGCTACACCTTC	CSDWTLRHGYTF	TRBV29-1	TRBJ1-2	12	.	once
TGTGCCAGCAGTACCACAGGGAATGGTGCGAAGCAGTACTTC	CASSTTGNGAKQYF	TRBV6-5	TRBJ2-7	14	.	.